This T cell receptor beta chain was retrieved from a study of identical twins. CDR1 and CDR2 from the germline V gene are SEHNR and FQNEAQ (reference sequence). Trimming shortened V by 4 bases and J by 0 bases, and 8 bases separated the two germline ends. The CDR3 contains 14 residues. This clonotype was recorded many times. What it binds is not known. TCRdb called the 5' RACE reads again in MiXCR, with one record for every CDR3 protein. The sample includes 450,000 to 650,000 distinct CDR3 sequences, over 8.5% of them seen just once. Whole-study findings and limits: Modelling approaches yielded underestimates of out-of-frame TCR alpha sharing between monozygotic twins.

The data were also submitted as part of a second study, on yellow fever vaccine responses in identical twins. As that study records: Twins showed a vaccine T cell response that reportedly seemed partly convergent, partly personalized.

The chain recombines TRBV7-9 with TRBJ2-3; D remains unclear. Sequenced input: PBMCs. This clonotype originated in a woman between 18 and 29 years old in good health. The CDR3 loop reads CASSSSGSTDTQYF. The CDR3 DNA follows: TGTGCCAGCAGCTCCTCTGGGAGCACAGATACGCAGTATTTT.